The source of this TCR beta chain is a study of PD-1 and CTLA-4 blockade in melanoma (dated by TCRdb to the early 2020s). Some background on the complete study: The study compared how PD-1 blockade and CTLA-4 blockade affected the melanoma-reactive CD8 T cell response in patients with melanoma.

The method behind the library was the immunoSEQ multiplex PCR assay. In its TCRdb copy, this immuneACCESS table keeps in-frame sequences only and misses some clones. Where compared with another copy, unresolved V genes explain less than half of these, and the others have no known cause. Counted in this sample were some 15,000 clones; 73% of them appeared once. 16% of the sample is held by the ten biggest clonotypes. As regards this clone: Its recognized antigen is unknown. An end of the junction differs from the germline gene, which may be a read error.

In the germline V gene (reference sequence), CDR1 corresponds to DFQATT and CDR2 to SNEGSKA. Counted from cysteine to phenylalanine, this CDR3 has 11 amino acids. The DNA shown is the 33-base CDR3, in frame from base 1. Sequencing was performed on CD8+ T cells from peripheral blood, taken before anti-PD-1 treatment. This clonotype originated in a human donor with melanoma. Recombination linked TRBV20-1 to TRBJ1-1; a confident D gene designation cannot be given. The CDR3 amino acid sequence is: CSAREGQQAFF. The DNA sequence is as follows: TGCAGTGCTAGAGAGGGTCAACAAGCCTTCTTT.